Included here is one T cell receptor (beta chain) sequence, with context. Germline V CDR1 and CDR2: MGHDK, SYGVNS. CDR3 length: 16 residues. V was cut by 5 bases and J by 0 bases, with 17 bases left in between. Authors' methods: Amplification with reference gene primers provided the estimates of nucleated cell counts. Clones were read by immunoSEQ multiplex PCR, and TCRdb kept only the in-frame ones, dropping some. V, J and clone size were drawn from that table, and D and trimming were deduced from the DNA. The sample consists of a few hundred thousand clones, roughly 90% of them appearing once. This specimen comes from a study of blood T cell repertoires in COVID-19. Study details: Sites in the United States, Italy and Spain provided acute and convalescent COVID-19 samples. T cells, B-cell-depleted T cells, or PBMCs supplied cDNA or gDNA.

This receptor was identified in a man between 18 and 35 years old who had recovered from COVID-19. Sequencing used peripheral blood. The rearrangement links TRBV25-1 to TRBJ2-7; TRBD2 might be the D (9 bases). CDR3 nucleotides: TGTGCCAGCAGTACAGGGGGTAGCGGGGGCTCCTACGAGCAGTACTTC. It encodes CASSTGGSGGSYEQYF.